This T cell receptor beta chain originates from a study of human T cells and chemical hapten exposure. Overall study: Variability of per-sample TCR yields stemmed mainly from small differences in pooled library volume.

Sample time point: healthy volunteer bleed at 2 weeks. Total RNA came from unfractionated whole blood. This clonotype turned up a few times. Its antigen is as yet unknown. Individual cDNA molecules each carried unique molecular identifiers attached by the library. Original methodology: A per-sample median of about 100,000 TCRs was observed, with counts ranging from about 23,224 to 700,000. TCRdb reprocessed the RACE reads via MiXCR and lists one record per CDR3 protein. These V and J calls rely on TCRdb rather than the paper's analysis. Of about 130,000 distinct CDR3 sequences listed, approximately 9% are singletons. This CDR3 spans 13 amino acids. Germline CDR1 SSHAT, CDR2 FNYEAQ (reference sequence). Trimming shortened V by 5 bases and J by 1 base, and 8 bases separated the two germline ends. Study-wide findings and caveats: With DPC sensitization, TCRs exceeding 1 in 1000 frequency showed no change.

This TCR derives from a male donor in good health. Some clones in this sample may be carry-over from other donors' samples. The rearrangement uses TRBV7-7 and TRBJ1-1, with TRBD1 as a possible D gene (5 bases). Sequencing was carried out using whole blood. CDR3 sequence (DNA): TGTGCCAGCAGCCGAGACAGGAACACTGAAGCTTTCTTT. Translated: CASSRDRNTEAFF.